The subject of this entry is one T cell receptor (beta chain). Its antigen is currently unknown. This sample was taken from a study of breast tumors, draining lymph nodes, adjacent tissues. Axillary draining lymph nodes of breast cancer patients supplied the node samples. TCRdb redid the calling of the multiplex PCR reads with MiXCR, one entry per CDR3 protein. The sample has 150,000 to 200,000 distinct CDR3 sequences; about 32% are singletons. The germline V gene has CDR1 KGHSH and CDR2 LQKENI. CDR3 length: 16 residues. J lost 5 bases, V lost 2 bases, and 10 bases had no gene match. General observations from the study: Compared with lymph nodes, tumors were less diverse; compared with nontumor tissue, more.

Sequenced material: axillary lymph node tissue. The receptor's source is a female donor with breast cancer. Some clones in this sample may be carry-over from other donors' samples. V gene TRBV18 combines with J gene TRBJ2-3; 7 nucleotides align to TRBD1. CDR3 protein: CASSPWGKGAKDTQYF. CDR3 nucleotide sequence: TGTGCCAGCTCACCATGGGGGAAGGGGGCGAAAGATACGCAGTATTTT.